A selection of T cell receptor beta chains follows, all from one sample in a study of T cells in Graves' hyperthyroidism and ophthalmopathy. TCRdb re-analysed the multiplex PCR reads in MiXCR, keeping a single row per CDR3 protein. The sample shows about 380,000 distinct CDR3 sequences, less than 20% of them seen only once. The sample consisted of blood. These receptors all stem from a man aged 18 to 29 with Graves' ophthalmopathy. The CDR3 runs from the conserved cysteine through the conserved F or W. D genes are given only for firm matches. The listing skips clone size in some rows; elsewhere it reads once, few, many or a size class.

D gene,clone size,V gene,J gene,CDR3 DNA,CDR3 protein
.,many,TRBV20-1,TRBJ2-7,TGCAGTGCTAGATCTTCAGGAGTAGGGCAGTACTTC,CSARSSGVGQYF
TRBD1,.,TRBV20-1,TRBJ1-4,TGCAGTGCACCCGGACAGGGGGCTAATGAAAAACTGTTTTTT,CSAPGQGANEKLFF
TRBD2,many,TRBV2,TRBJ2-5,TGTGCCAGCAGTGTCCCGGGGGGGCAGACCCAGTACTTC,CASSVPGGQTQYF
.,.,TRBV28,TRBJ2-4,TGTGCCAGCAGTCTCGGGCCTTTAGGGGGTATTCAGTACTTC,CASSLGPLGGIQYF
.,few,TRBV6-5,TRBJ1-1,TGTGCCAGCAGTTATGACAGACACACTGAAGCTTTCTTT,CASSYDRHTEAFF
.,.,TRBV5-8,TRBJ1-6,TGTGCCAGCAGCCCGACAGGTGGTTCACCCCTCCACTTT,CASSPTGGSPLHF
.,many,TRBV12-5,TRBJ1-2,TGTGCTAGTGGTTTCCAGTCGGCAGGGGCCTATGGAGGCTACACCTTC,CASGFQSAGAYGGYTF
.,few,TRBV10-3,TRBJ1-5,TGTGCCATCAGTCTTGAGGGTACGGGACAGCCCCAGCATTTT,CAISLEGTGQPQHF
.,many,TRBV7-6,TRBJ2-1,TGTGCCAGCAGCCCAGGAACCGAGCAGTTCTTC,CASSPGTEQFF
.,many,TRBV7-2,TRBJ1-3,TGTGCCAGCAGCTCCAACGGGGGCCCCGGAAACACCATATATTTT,CASSSNGGPGNTIYF
.,many,TRBV12-3/TRBV12-4,TRBJ2-1,TGTGCCAGCCACATGGGCAATGAGCAGTTCTTC,CASHMGNEQFF
.,many,TRBV27,TRBJ1-2,TGTGCCAGCAGTTTTACAGGGTACGGCTACACCTTC,CASSFTGYGYTF
.,many,TRBV9,TRBJ2-6,TGTGCCAGCAGCGTGATGGGGCAGTCTGGGGCCAACGTCCTGACTTTC,CASSVMGQSGANVLTF
.,many,TRBV7-9,TRBJ1-5,TGTGCCAGCAGCTCCATGGCCCCACAGCCCCAGCATTTT,CASSSMAPQPQHF
.,many,TRBV13,TRBJ1-1,TGTGCCACCCAAGGAGCCCCGGGGACTGAAGCTTTCTTT,CATQGAPGTEAFF
.,.,TRBV6-4,TRBJ2-7,TGTGCCAGCAGTGAAGGCGAGCGTACCGAGCAGTACTTC,CASSEGERTEQYF
.,few,TRBV14,TRBJ2-5,TGTGCCAGCAGCCAAGATCTTTACCAAGAGACCCAGTACTTC,CASSQDLYQETQYF
TRBD1,.,TRBV7-8,TRBJ1-5,TGTGCCAGCAGCTTAGGGACAGGGCGGCGACAGCCCCGGCATTTT,CASSLGTGRRQPRHF
.,many,TRBV2,TRBJ2-6,TGTGCCAGCAGTGAGCTGCCTGCGTCTGGGGCCAACGTCCTGACTTTC,CASSELPASGANVLTF
.,.,TRBV5-6,TRBJ1-2,TGTGCCAGCAGCTTGTCAGCTCATGACTATGGCTACACCTTC,CASSLSAHDYGYTF
.,few,TRBV20-1,TRBJ2-1,TGCAGTGCCCTCCGCTACAATGAGCAGTTCTTC,CSALRYNEQFF
.,many,TRBV2,TRBJ1-5,TGTGCCAGCAGTGCCCGGGGGGCCAGCAATCAGCCCCAGCATTTT,CASSARGASNQPQHF
.,few,TRBV27,TRBJ1-2,TGTGCCAGCAGTTTATCGTGGGGGAACTATGGCTACACCTTC,CASSLSWGNYGYTF
TRBD1,many,TRBV6-1,TRBJ2-7,TGTGCCAGCAGCGGAGACAGGGGTCGGTACGAGCAGTACTTC,CASSGDRGRYEQYF
.,many,TRBV7-2,TRBJ2-3,TGTGCCAGCAGTTCGTCCCCAAGGGACACGCAGTATTTT,CASSSSPRDTQYF
.,many,TRBV5-6,TRBJ1-5,TGTGCCAGCAGCTTGGGCAGTAGCAATCAGCCCCAGCATTTT,CASSLGSSNQPQHF
TRBD2,few,TRBV5-1,TRBJ2-7,TGCGCCAGCAGCTTGGGTCCCCGCGGGGGATCCTACGAGCAGTACTTC,CASSLGPRGGSYEQYF
.,.,TRBV18,TRBJ2-2,TGTGCCAGCTCACCTGGAGATGGAGGGAGCACCGGGGAGCTGTTTTTT,CASSPGDGGSTGELFF
.,once,TRBV24-1,TRBJ1-2,TGTGCCACCAGATCTAACTATGGCTACACCTTC,CATRSNYGYTF
.,.,TRBV2,TRBJ2-6,TGTGCCAGCAGTGGACCCCGGGATGGGGCCAACGTCCTGACTTTC,CASSGPRDGANVLTF
.,.,TRBV9,TRBJ2-3,TGTGCCAGCAGCCCTTCACTTCCTACAGATACGCAGTATTTT,CASSPSLPTDTQYF
.,many,TRBV20-1,TRBJ2-7,TGCAGTGCCCCTGCCCTTCAGGGTACCTACGAGCAGTACTTC,CSAPALQGTYEQYF
TRBD1,many,TRBV11-2,TRBJ2-7,TGTGCCAGCAGGTACGGGACAGGGGCTTACGAGCAGTACTTC,CASRYGTGAYEQYF
.,.,TRBV19,TRBJ1-1,TGTGCCAGTAGTATAGTCCCGTACAAGGCCCGGGCTATGAACACTGAAGCTTTCTTT,CASSIVPYKARAMNTEAFF
.,many,TRBV24-1,TRBJ2-5,TGTGCCACCAGTGATTTGGGAGGAGGTGAGCCGCAAGAGACCCAGTACTTC,CATSDLGGGEPQETQYF
.,many,TRBV3-1,TRBJ1-1,TGTGCCAGCAGCGACCCGAACACTGAAGCTTTCTTT,CASSDPNTEAFF